Presented here are 27 T cell receptor beta chains from one specimen sequenced in a study of blood T cell repertoires in COVID-19. Sequencing used immunoSEQ multiplex PCR; TCRdb keeps in-frame clones, though not all of them. The sample has roughly 120,000 clones, 75% to 85% seen once. Material for sequencing was peripheral blood. The receptors originated from a man between 65 and 80 years old with acute or convalescent COVID-19.

The rearrangement joins TRBV27 to TRBJ2-5; the D gene is possibly TRBD2 (5 bases). The V gene's germline CDR1 is MNHEY and CDR2 SMNVEV (reference sequence). The CDR3 sequence is 15 residues long. Trimming shortened V by 1 base and J by 5 bases, and 14 bases separated the two germline ends. CDR3 nucleotides: TGTGCCAGCAGTTTATTAGGAGCCGGACTGGAGACCCAGTACTTC. This encodes CASSLLGAGLETQYF.

The chain joins TRBV6-5 to TRBJ2-3, with D maybe TRBD2 (6 bases). The CDR3 spans 13 residues. Germline values: CDR1 MNHEY, CDR2 SVGAGI. Trimming shortened V by 8 bases and J by 1 base, and 10 bases separated the two germline ends. CDR3 protein: CASEGGGTDTQYF. The CDR3 DNA is TGTGCCAGCGAAGGAGGGGGCACAGATACGCAGTATTTT.

The rearrangement uses TRBV10-1 and TRBJ2-3, with 11 bases that match TRBD2. CDR3 length: 15 amino acids. The V and J ends lost 7 bases and 7 bases, in that order; junction bases with no gene match: 10. The germline V gene encodes CDR1 WNHNN and CDR2 SYGVQD (reference sequence). This CDR3 reads CASNRSGGAKNTQYF. DNA of the CDR3: TGCGCCAGCAACCGTAGCGGGGGGGCTAAAAATACGCAGTATTTT.

The rearrangement uses TRBV24-1 and TRBJ2-1; possible D gene TRBD2, 6 bases. Germline CDR1 and CDR2: KGHDR and SFDVKD. CDR3 size: 15 residues. Trimming took off 10 bases at V and 2 bases at J, with 17 bases between the two ends. Here the CDR3 DNA reads TGTGCCACTAATGAGGGAGGAACCACCTACAATGAGCAGTTCTTC. Translation: CATNEGGTTYNEQFF.

A note on this clone: Other nucleotide sequences in the sample specify the same CDR3. The rearrangement joins TRBV10-1 to TRBJ2-7; D unresolved. The V end was cut by 5 bases, the J end by 3 bases, with 8 bases between. Germline-derived CDR1 and CDR2 are WNHNN and SYGVQD (reference sequence). CDR3 size: 12 residues. CDR3 loop: CASSRSSYEQYF. CDR3 nucleotides: TGCGCCAGCAGTCGATCTAGCTACGAGCAGTACTTC.

The chain links TRBV3-1 (or the pseudogene TRBV3-2) to TRBJ2-7; 12 bases match TRBD1. Germline values: CDR1 LGHDT, CDR2 YNNKEL (reference sequence). The junction had 6 bases not matched to a gene; V was cut back by 4 bases and J by 11 bases. The CDR3 is made up of 13 amino acids. CDR3 nucleotide sequence: TGTGCCAGCAGCCGTCTGGGACAGGGGGCAGAGTACTTC. Translated, it gives CASSRLGQGAEYF.

The chain joins TRBV5-1 to TRBJ1-1; D is unresolved. V was pared by 1 base and J by 4 bases, with 8 bases between. The CDR3 totals 13 residues. Germline-derived CDR1 and CDR2 are SGHRS and YFSETQ. The DNA for the CDR3 is TGCGCCAGCAGCTTGAGGGAGCCCACTGAAGCTTTCTTT. It is translated as CASSLREPTEAFF.

This clone was observed a few times. This chain joins TRBV6-6 and TRBJ2-7; D perhaps matches TRBD1 (5 bases). The CDR3 extends over 16 amino acids. Germline lookup yields CDR1 MNHNY and CDR2 SVGAGI (reference sequence). V lost 2 bases and J 0 bases, leaving 14 bases between the germline ends. CDR3 loop: CASSYSQGINSYEQYF. Written as DNA, the CDR3 is TGTGCCAGCAGTTACAGTCAGGGAATAAACTCCTACGAGCAGTACTTC.

CDR3 loop: CATETSGSEDTQYF. CDR3 nucleotides: TGCGCCACCGAGACTAGCGGGAGTGAAGATACGCAGTATTTT. The J gene is TRBJ2-3, the V gene TRBV10-1; TRBD2 matches at 12 bases. The CDR3 runs to 14 residues. Losses at the gene ends were 10 bases for V and 5 bases for J; bases not matched to a gene: 7. Germline-derived CDR1 and CDR2 are WNHNN and SYGVQD (reference sequence).

The V gene is TRBV5-1, the J gene TRBJ1-1; perhaps TRBD1 as D (5 bases). This CDR3 comprises 14 residues. V was clipped by 4 bases and J by 0 bases, with 10 bases between them. CDR1 is SGHRS and CDR2 is YFSETQ in the germline V gene. The CDR3 DNA is TGCGCCAGCAGCGCTAGACAGATGAACACTGAAGCTTTCTTT. This encodes CASSARQMNTEAFF. The full variable domain, its missing parts supplied by reference TRBV5-1 and TRBJ1-1, is KAGVTQTPRYLIKTRGQQVTLSCSPISGHRSVSWYQQTPGQGLQFLFEYFSETQRNKGNFPGRFSGRQFSNSRSEMNVSTLELGDSALYLCASSARQMNTEAFFGQGTRLTVV.

The chain links TRBV6-5 to TRBJ2-5; TRBD1 matches 8 bases. The CDR3 is made up of 15 amino acids. V gave up 4 bases and J gave up 4 bases; unmatched junction bases: 8. Germline V gives CDR1 MNHEY, CDR2 SVGAGI. CDR3 in amino acids: CASSSQGVGGETQYF. In DNA, the CDR3 is TGTGCCAGCAGTTCACAGGGGGTTGGAGGAGAGACCCAGTACTTC.

The V gene is TRBV4-1, the J gene TRBJ1-5; no clear D gene. Germline lookup yields CDR1 MGHRA and CDR2 YSYEKL. CDR3 size: 14 residues. Trimming stripped 1 base from V and 11 bases from J, with 15 bases between. As DNA, the CDR3 is TGCGCCAGCAGCCAAGTGGCCCTCCGGGAGTCCCAGCATTTT. Its translation: CASSQVALRESQHF.

The gene calls are TRBV27 and TRBJ2-5, with a weak D call TRBD2 (6 bases). CDR1 and CDR2 from the germline V gene are MNHEY and SMNVEV (reference sequence). CDR3 length: 15 amino acids. Deletions cut 4 bases from V and 5 bases from J, with 17 bases between. CDR3 nucleotide sequence: TGTGCCAGCAGTTCTGTGAGCGTTGGGGGGGAGACCCAGTACTTC. This encodes CASSSVSVGGETQYF.

This chain uses TRBV12-3 or TRBV12-4 with TRBJ1-2; 7 bases are a match to TRBD1. V dropped 1 base and J dropped 8; count of bases not matched to a gene: 4. The CDR3 runs 13 residues. The CDR3 DNA reads as TGTGCCAGCAGTTTAGAGACAGGGAGAGGCTACACCTTC. Translation: CASSLETGRGYTF.

The CDR3 sequence: CASSLIGSSGNTIYF. The CDR3, as DNA: TGTGCCAGCAGCTTAATCGGGAGCTCTGGAAACACCATATATTTT. The chain combines TRBV7-9 with TRBJ1-3; D ambiguous. V was pared by 2 bases and J by 0 bases, with 8 bases between. Per germline, CDR1 SEHNR and CDR2 FQNEAQ (reference sequence). The CDR3 sequence is 15 residues long. Filled out from reference TRBV7-9 and TRBJ1-3, the complete variable domain reads DTGVSQNPRHKITKRGQNVTFRCDPISEHNRLYWYRQTLGQGPEFLTYFQNEAQLEKSRLLSDRFSAERPKGSFSTLEIQRTEQGDSAMYLCASSLIGSSGNTIYFGEGSWLTVV.

This clone occurred a few times. The J gene is TRBJ2-3, the V gene TRBV7-2; TRBD2 matches at 9 bases. The CDR3 sequence is 16 residues long. The V gene's germline CDR1 is SGHTA and CDR2 FQGNSA. The V and J ends lost 1 base and 4 bases, in that order; junction bases with no gene match: 6. DNA for the CDR3: TGTGCCAGCAGCTTAGTTGGGACTAGCATCGCAGATACGCAGTATTTT. Amino acid sequence: CASSLVGTSIADTQYF.

The chain is built from TRBV9 and TRBJ2-3; 13 bases are a match to TRBD2. Trimming at V came to 3 bases and at J to 8 bases, leaving 12 bases not matched to a gene. Germline CDR1 reads SGDLS; CDR2 reads YYNGEE. The CDR3 spans 17 residues. CDR3 residues: CASSGEGTSGMRVTQYF. Here the CDR3 DNA reads TGTGCCAGCAGCGGGGAGGGGACTAGCGGGATGCGCGTTACGCAGTATTTT.

The gene calls are TRBV6-6 and TRBJ1-1; 7 bases match TRBD1. Unmatched junction bases numbered 4, after V lost 4 bases and J lost 2 bases. The CDR3 consists of 14 residues. Looked up from germline, CDR1 is MNHNY and CDR2 is SVGAGI (reference sequence). The CDR3, as DNA: TGTGCCAGCAGTTCACGACAGGGAAACACTGAAGCTTTCTTT. Its protein product is CASSSRQGNTEAFF.

The chain employs TRBV15 and TRBJ1-2; the D is unclear. V was pared by 3 bases and J by 6 bases, with 5 bases between. Germline CDR1 is LNHNV and CDR2 is YYDKDF (reference sequence). There are 11 residues in the CDR3. The DNA of the CDR3 is TGTGCCACCAGCAGGTTAGATGGCTACACCTTC. Translation gives CATSRLDGYTF.

The chain uses TRBV7-3 and TRBJ2-5, with unresolved D. The CDR3 covers 13 residues. Trimming stripped 2 bases from V and 2 bases from J, with 6 bases between. Germline V gives CDR1 SGHTA, CDR2 FQGTGA. The CDR3 loop reads CASSLSSQETQYF. DNA of the CDR3: TGTGCCAGCAGCTTATCGTCGCAAGAGACCCAGTACTTC.

This sequence joins TRBV28 and TRBJ1-1; TRBD1 agrees at 9 bases. Germline CDR1 and CDR2: MDHEN and SYDVKM. V dropped 4 bases and J dropped 1; count of bases not matched to a gene: 10. The CDR3 consists of 17 residues. The CDR3 is CASSSGTGLIRNTEAFF. The CDR3 DNA reads TGTGCCAGCAGTTCCGGGACAGGGCTTATTCGGAACACTGAAGCTTTCTTT.

The V and J genes are TRBV11-2 and TRBJ2-7; 14 bases match TRBD2. Trimming at V came to 7 bases and at J to 1 base, leaving 12 bases not matched to a gene. Germline V CDR1 and CDR2: SGHAT, FQNNGV. The CDR3 length is 18 residues. CDR3 nucleotide sequence: TGTGCCAGCACCCCCGGGACTAGCGGGGGCCGGTTGTCCTACGAGCAGTACTTC. It encodes CASTPGTSGGRLSYEQYF. Supplemented by reference TRBV11-2 and TRBJ2-7, the full variable domain reads EAGVAQSPRYKIIEKRQSVAFWCNPISGHATLYWYQQILGQGPKLLIQFQNNGVVDDSQLPKDRFSAERLKGVDSTLKIQPAKLEDSAVYLCASTPGTSGGRLSYEQYFGPGTRLTVT.

This clone is a singleton in its sample. The chain is built from TRBV4-2 and TRBJ2-1; 8 bases map to TRBD1. Germline CDR1 is LGHNA and CDR2 is YNFKEQ. The CDR3 contains 17 residues. The junction had 8 bases not matched to a gene; V was cut back by 4 bases and J by 0 bases. CDR3 amino acids: CASSRGQGALSYNEQFF. As DNA, the CDR3 is TGTGCCAGCAGCCGCGGGCAGGGGGCTCTCTCCTACAATGAGCAGTTCTTC.

In DNA, the CDR3 is TGCGCCAGCAGCGCGGACAGGGCCCCTGGCTACACCTTC. It codes for CASSADRAPGYTF. The rearrangement links TRBV5-1 to TRBJ1-2, with TRBD1 matching 8 bases. Germline V gene lookup returns CDR1 SGHRS and CDR2 YFSETQ. The V segment lost 4 bases and the J segment 7 bases; nucleotides outside the gene matches: 6. The CDR3 sequence is 13 residues long.

CDR3 protein: CASSPTGGSNQPQHF. The DNA for the CDR3 is TGTGCCAGCTCACCGACAGGGGGGAGCAATCAGCCCCAGCATTTT. This chain links TRBV18 with TRBJ1-5; 9 nucleotides match TRBD1. V shed 3 bases and J 1 base; nucleotides not matched to a gene: 1. From germline, CDR1 is KGHSH and CDR2 LQKENI. CDR3 length: 15 amino acids.

This clone was observed a few times. This rearrangement joins TRBV3-1 (or the pseudogene TRBV3-2) to TRBJ2-4; 10 nucleotides align to TRBD1. Germline V gene sequence: CDR1 LGHDT, CDR2 YNNKEL (reference sequence). The CDR3 has 17 amino acids. Unmatched junction bases numbered 7, after V lost 4 bases and J lost 1 base. For the CDR3, the DNA is TGTGCCAGCAGCCCCTTCGACAGGGGGCAGGCCAAAAACATTCAGTACTTC. Residues: CASSPFDRGQAKNIQYF.

This chain joins TRBV5-1 and TRBJ1-1; 10 nucleotides agree with TRBD1. This CDR3 is built from 14 residues. Germline V gene lookup returns CDR1 SGHRS and CDR2 YFSETQ. V lost 5 bases to trimming and J lost 1 base; unmatched junction nucleotides: 2. The CDR3 is CASRGDRGNTEAFF. CDR3 nucleotide sequence: TGCGCCAGCAGGGGGGACAGGGGGAACACTGAAGCTTTCTTT.